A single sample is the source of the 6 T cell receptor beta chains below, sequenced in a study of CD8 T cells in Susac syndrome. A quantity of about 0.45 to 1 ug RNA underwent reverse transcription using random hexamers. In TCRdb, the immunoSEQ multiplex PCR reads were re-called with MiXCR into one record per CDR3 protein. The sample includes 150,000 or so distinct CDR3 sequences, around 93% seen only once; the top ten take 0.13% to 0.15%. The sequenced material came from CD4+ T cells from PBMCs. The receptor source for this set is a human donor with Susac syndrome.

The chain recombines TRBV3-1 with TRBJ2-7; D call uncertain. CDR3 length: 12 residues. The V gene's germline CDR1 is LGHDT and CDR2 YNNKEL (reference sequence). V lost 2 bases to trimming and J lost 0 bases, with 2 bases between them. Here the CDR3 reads CASSQHSYEQYF. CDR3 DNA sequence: TGTGCCAGCAGCCAACACTCCTACGAGCAGTACTTC.

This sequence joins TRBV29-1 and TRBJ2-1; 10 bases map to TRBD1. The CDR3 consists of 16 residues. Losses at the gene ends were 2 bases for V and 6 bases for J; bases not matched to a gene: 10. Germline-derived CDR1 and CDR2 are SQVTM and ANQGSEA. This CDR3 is CSVEYRDRGSPNEQFF. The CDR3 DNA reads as TGCAGCGTTGAATACCGGGACAGGGGCTCCCCCAATGAGCAGTTCTTC.

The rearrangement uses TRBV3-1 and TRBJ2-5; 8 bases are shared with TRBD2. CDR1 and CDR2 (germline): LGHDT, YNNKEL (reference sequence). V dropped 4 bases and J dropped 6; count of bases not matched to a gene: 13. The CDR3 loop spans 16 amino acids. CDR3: CASSPSRGAGGKTQYF. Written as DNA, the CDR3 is TGTGCCAGCAGCCCCTCCCGAGGGGCGGGGGGTAAGACCCAGTACTTC.

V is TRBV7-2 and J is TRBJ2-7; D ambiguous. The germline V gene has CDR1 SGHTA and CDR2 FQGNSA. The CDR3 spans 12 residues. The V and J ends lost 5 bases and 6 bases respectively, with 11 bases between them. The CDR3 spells CASSPTPGEQYF. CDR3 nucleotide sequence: TGTGCCAGCAGCCCCACCCCGGGCGAGCAGTACTTC.

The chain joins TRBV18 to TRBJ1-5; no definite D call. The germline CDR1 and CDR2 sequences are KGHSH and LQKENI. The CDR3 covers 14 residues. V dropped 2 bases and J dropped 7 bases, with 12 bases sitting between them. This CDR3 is CASSPSPIPQPQHF. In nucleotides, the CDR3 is TGTGCCAGCTCACCATCCCCTATTCCCCAGCCCCAGCATTTT. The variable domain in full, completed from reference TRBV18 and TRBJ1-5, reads NAGVMQNPRHLVRRRGQEARLRCSPMKGHSHVYWYRQLPEEGLKFMVYLQKENIIDESGMPKERFSAEFPKEGPSILRIQQVVRGDSAAYFCASSPSPIPQPQHFGDGTRLSIL.

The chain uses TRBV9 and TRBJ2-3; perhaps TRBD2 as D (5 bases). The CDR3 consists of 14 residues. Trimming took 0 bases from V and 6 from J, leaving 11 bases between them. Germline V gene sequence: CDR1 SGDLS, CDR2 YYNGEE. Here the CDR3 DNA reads TGTGCCAGCAGCGTAGGAGGGATCTGGGATACGCAGTATTTT. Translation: CASSVGGIWDTQYF.